A single sample is the source of the 31 T cell receptor beta chains below, sequenced in a study of chronic HIV infection and antiretroviral therapy (dated by TCRdb to about 2015). The library was generated by 5' RACE. Sequenced using an Illumina MiSeq. TCRdb passed the public sequencing reads through fastp at Q25 and MiXCR, retaining productive beta sequences. Every CDR3 protein is listed once, alongside the most common genes and DNA of its rows. This sample holds some 46,000 distinct CDR3 sequences; approximately 20% were observed only once. Around 2.8% of the sample belongs to the ten largest clones. Input material: peripheral blood. The receptor source for this set is an adult who had HIV and had not received antiretroviral therapy, or was an uninfected healthy control (not recorded which).

This clonotype was observed a few times. This chain connects TRBV5-1 to TRBJ2-6, with TRBD2 identical over 7 bases. The ends lost 4 bases at V and 1 base at J; junction bases unmatched: 11. CDR1 is SGHRS and CDR2 is YFSETQ in the germline V gene. CDR3 length: 18 amino acids. This chain's CDR3 is CASSREAVTSSGANVLTF. The CDR3 DNA reads as TGCGCCAGCAGCCGGGAGGCAGTCACGAGTTCTGGGGCCAACGTCCTGACTTTC.

The V gene is TRBV28, the J gene TRBJ1-2, with 9 bases lining up with TRBD1. From germline, CDR1 is MDHEN and CDR2 SYDVKM. The V segment lost 4 bases and the J segment 6 bases; nucleotides outside the gene matches: 12. This CDR3 has 16 residues. CDR3 region: CASSSWGIWTGDGYTF. For the CDR3, the DNA is TGTGCCAGCAGTTCTTGGGGGATATGGACAGGGGATGGCTACACCTTC.

This rearrangement joins TRBV5-5 to TRBJ1-5; tentatively, D is TRBD1 (6 bases). V was trimmed by 2 bases and J by 7 bases, leaving 13 bases between them. The CDR3 spans 14 residues. Germline loops: CDR1 SGHKS, CDR2 YYEKEE (reference sequence). CDR3 DNA: TGTGCCAGCAGCTTAGGGGGAGGGGTCCAGCCCCAGCATTTT. This encodes CASSLGGGVQPQHF.

There are a few counts of this clonotype. This chain uses TRBV28 with TRBJ1-1; D gene uncertain. CDR1 and CDR2 (germline): MDHEN, SYDVKM. CDR3 length: 14 residues. The V gene lost 5 bases and the J gene lost 6 bases, with 16 bases spanning the gap. The CDR3: CASSPPGSRSEAFF. The CDR3 bases are TGTGCCAGCAGTCCCCCGGGCAGTAGATCTGAAGCTTTCTTT. Using reference TRBV28 and TRBJ1-1 for the parts outside the CDR3, the full variable domain is DVKVTQSSRYLVKRTGEKVFLECVQDMDHENMFWYRQDPGLGLRLIYFSYDVKMKEKGDIPEGYSVSREKKERFSLILESASTNQTSMYLCASSPPGSRSEAFFGQGTRLTVV.

Of note for this clonotype: One end of the junction does not line up with germline, which may come from a read error. The V and J genes are TRBV18 and TRBJ2-7; 8 positions agree with TRBD2. The CDR3 is made up of 15 amino acids. CDR1 and CDR2 (germline): KGHSH, LQKENI. CDR3 DNA sequence: TGTGCCAGCTCACCACAAGGACTAGCCTCCAACGAGCAGTACTTC. Its protein product is CASSPQGLASNEQYF.

The rearrangement links TRBV3-1 to TRBJ1-2; no reliable D call. Trimming took 0 bases from V and 8 from J, leaving 7 bases between them. Germline V gene sequence: CDR1 LGHDT, CDR2 YNNKEL (reference sequence). CDR3 size: 12 residues. CDR3 loop: CASSQDYRGYTF. Here the CDR3 DNA reads TGTGCCAGCAGCCAAGATTATAGGGGCTACACCTTC.

A single count supports this clonotype. This chain connects TRBV20-1 to TRBJ2-2, with 8 nucleotides matching TRBD2. CDR1 is DFQATT, CDR2 SNEGSKA, per germline (reference sequence). This CDR3 region has 18 residues. J lost 3 bases, V lost 1 base, and 13 bases had no gene match. This chain's CDR3 is CSARGLTSGSGDTGELFF. Written as DNA, the CDR3 is TGCAGTGCTAGAGGCTTAACAAGCGGGAGTGGGGACACCGGGGAGCTGTTTTTT.

The V gene is TRBV27, the J gene TRBJ1-1; D not resolved. The CDR3 sequence is 14 residues long. Germline values: CDR1 MNHEY, CDR2 SMNVEV (reference sequence). The V end lost 4 bases, the J end lost 0 bases, and 9 bases lay between the germline ends. CDR3: CASSYRALNTEAFF. In DNA, the CDR3 is TGTGCCAGCAGTTACAGAGCCCTGAACACTGAAGCTTTCTTT.

The rearrangement uses TRBV2 and TRBJ2-2; 12 bases agree with TRBD2. Germline CDR1 is SNHLY and CDR2 is FYNNEI. The CDR3 runs to 14 residues. With V trimmed by 7 bases and J by 6 bases, 3 bases remained unmatched. The CDR3 DNA is TGTGCCAGCAATCTAGCGGGAGGGCCCGGGGAGCTGTTTTTT. Protein sequence: CASNLAGGPGELFF.

The CDR3 spells CASSLDRLAGGYEQYF. Here the CDR3 DNA reads TGTGCCAGCAGCTTAGATCGACTAGCGGGAGGGTACGAGCAGTACTTC. The V call is TRBV5-4, the J call TRBJ2-7; 14 nucleotides agree with TRBD2. Per germline, CDR1 SGHNT and CDR2 YYREEE (reference sequence). This CDR3 has 16 amino acids. Trimming at V came to 2 bases and at J to 4 bases, leaving 5 bases not matched to a gene.

V and J are TRBV6-1 and TRBJ1-1; TRBD1 aligns across 8 bases. This CDR3 is built from 13 residues. CDR1 and CDR2 (germline): MNHNS, SASEGT. V gave up 6 bases and J gave up 3 bases; unmatched junction bases: 3. This CDR3 reads CASRNRGDTEAFF. The DNA for the CDR3 is TGTGCCAGCAGGAACAGGGGGGACACTGAAGCTTTCTTT.

The chain employs TRBV6-6 and TRBJ2-3; no definite D call. Germline CDR1 is MNHNY and CDR2 is SVGAGI (reference sequence). The V end was cut by 1 base, the J end by 0 bases, with 5 bases between. CDR3 length equals 14 residues. CDR3 bases: TGTGCCAGCAGTTACTTGGCTAGCACAGATACGCAGTATTTT. Amino acids: CASSYLASTDTQYF.

The chain employs TRBV28 and TRBJ1-5; D may be TRBD1 (6 bases). The V gene's germline CDR1 is MDHEN and CDR2 SYDVKM. V shed 3 bases and J shed 5 bases, with 14 bases lying between them. The CDR3 spans 15 residues. In DNA, the CDR3 is TGTGCCAGCAGTTTGGCCCCTGGGGGCGATCAGCCCCAGCATTTT. Its protein is CASSLAPGGDQPQHF. The entire variable domain, with the rest obtained from reference TRBV28 and TRBJ1-5, is as follows: DVKVTQSSRYLVKRTGEKVFLECVQDMDHENMFWYRQDPGLGLRLIYFSYDVKMKEKGDIPEGYSVSREKKERFSLILESASTNQTSMYLCASSLAPGGDQPQHFGDGTRLSIL.

This clonotype has just a few counts. The V call is TRBV27, the J call TRBJ2-3, with D possibly matching TRBD1 (5 bases). Deletions cut 3 bases from V and 0 bases from J, with 13 bases between. The length of the CDR3 is 16 residues. CDR1 is MNHEY and CDR2 is SMNVEV in the germline V gene (reference sequence). The CDR3 spells CASSFLRQTSTDTQYF. CDR3 in DNA: TGTGCCAGCAGTTTCCTGCGACAGACTAGCACAGATACGCAGTATTTT.

This clonotype occurred a few times. The chain uses TRBV13 and TRBJ2-2; no definite D call. This CDR3 comprises 16 residues. V lost 5 bases and J lost 4, with 17 bases in between. The germline V gene has CDR1 PRHDT and CDR2 FYEKMQ (reference sequence). In DNA form, the CDR3 reads TGTGCCAGCAGCCCACTGACTCGGCGAGGCACCGGGGAGCTGTTTTTT. Residues: CASSPLTRRGTGELFF.

The chain combines TRBV7-2 with TRBJ2-3, with no clear D. This CDR3 has 13 residues. Germline-derived CDR1 and CDR2 are SGHTA and FQGNSA. Between the trimmed V and J ends, which lost 4 bases and 7 bases, there was a span of 12 bases. CDR3 region: CASSSRTPNTQYF. CDR3 DNA: TGTGCCAGCAGCTCGAGGACGCCAAATACGCAGTATTTT. Based on the CDR3 plus reference TRBV7-2 and TRBJ2-3, the full variable domain is GAGVSQSPSNKVTEKGKDVELRCDPISGHTALYWYRQSLGQGLEFLIYFQGNSAPDKSGLPSDRFSAERTGGSVSTLTIQRTQQEDSAVYLCASSSRTPNTQYFGPGTRLTVL.

The gene calls are TRBV10-3 and TRBJ2-7; no clear D. CDR1 is ENHRY, CDR2 SYGVKD, per germline. This CDR3 has 12 residues. Trimming removed 2 bases at V and 6 bases at J, with 8 bases between. In DNA form, the CDR3 reads TGTGCCATCAGTGAGCCCGTGAGCGAGCAGTACTTC. Protein: CAISEPVSEQYF.

V usage is TRBV27 and J usage is TRBJ2-7; D gene ambiguous. Germline V gene lookup returns CDR1 MNHEY and CDR2 SMNVEV (reference sequence). The CDR3 has 13 residues. Deletions cut 2 bases from V and 2 bases from J, with 7 bases between. Here the CDR3 reads CASSLIPPYEQYF. CDR3 in DNA: TGTGCCAGCAGTTTAATCCCCCCCTACGAGCAGTACTTC.

The chain recombines TRBV6-4 with TRBJ1-1; 9 bases are a match to TRBD1. This CDR3 region has 15 residues. The germline V gene encodes CDR1 MRHNA and CDR2 SNTAGT. The V and J ends lost 5 bases and 5 bases, in that order; junction bases with no gene match: 9. The CDR3 sequence: CASSQTGTGRTEAFF. The CDR3 DNA is TGTGCCAGCAGTCAAACCGGGACAGGGAGGACTGAAGCTTTCTTT.

The chain combines TRBV4-1 with TRBJ2-3; no firm D call. Trimming removed 3 bases from V and 4 bases from J, with 8 bases in between. From germline, CDR1 is MGHRA and CDR2 YSYEKL. CDR3 size: 13 residues. The CDR3 reads CASSHPSADTQYF. The CDR3 nucleotides are TGCGCCAGCAGCCACCCCTCGGCAGATACGCAGTATTTT.

This clonotype was picked up a small number of times. This rearrangement joins TRBV29-1 to TRBJ2-7; 12 nucleotides line up with TRBD2. The CDR3 length is 14 residues. Germline-derived CDR1 and CDR2 are SQVTM and ANQGSEA. Unmatched junction bases numbered 3, after V lost 6 bases and J lost 0 bases. CDR3 coding DNA: TGCAGCGTACTACTAGCGGGAGGCTCCTACGAGCAGTACTTC. Protein: CSVLLAGGSYEQYF.

The chain couples TRBV7-3 to TRBJ2-6, with a possible D match to TRBD1 (5 bases). CDR3 size: 16 residues. CDR1 is SGHTA, CDR2 FQGTGA, per germline. V lost 2 bases to trimming and J lost 0 bases, with 8 bases between them. The CDR3 DNA reads TGTGCCAGCAGCTTATTTCAGGGCTCTGGGGCCAACGTCCTGACTTTC. This gives the protein CASSLFQGSGANVLTF. Together with reference TRBV7-3 and TRBJ2-6, the CDR3 gives the full variable domain: GAGVSQTPSNKVTEKGKYVELRCDPISGHTALYWYRQSLGQGPEFLIYFQGTGAADDSGLPNDRFFAVRPEGSVSTLKIQRTERGDSAVYLCASSLFQGSGANVLTFGAGSRLTVL.

This chain uses TRBV28 with TRBJ2-7, with D unclear. The germline gives CDR1 MDHEN, CDR2 SYDVKM. Trimming took off 2 bases at V and 4 bases at J, with 21 bases between the two ends. This CDR3 is built from 17 residues. The CDR3 protein is CASSLPDPGAIQYEQYF. The CDR3 DNA is TGTGCCAGCAGTTTACCCGACCCAGGCGCCATTCAATACGAGCAGTACTTC.

This chain links TRBV5-1 with TRBJ1-2, with TRBD1 identical over 9 bases. V lost 2 bases, J lost 8 bases, and 13 bases stayed unmatched. CDR1 and CDR2 (germline): SGHRS, YFSETQ. There are 16 residues in the CDR3. As DNA, the CDR3 is TGCGCCAGCAGCTTTCGGGACAGGGCGATCAATGACGGCTACACCTTC. It yields the protein CASSFRDRAINDGYTF.

Of note for this clonotype: An end of the junction differs from the germline gene, which may be a read error. V usage is TRBV28 and J usage is TRBJ2-7, with D perhaps matching TRBD1 (7 bases). The CDR3 is 16 amino acids. Germline values: CDR1 MDHEN, CDR2 SYDVKM. DNA of the CDR3: TGTTCCAGCAGTCCGTCGGGCGGGACAGCCTCCCGCGAGCAGTACTTC. It specifies CSSSPSGGTASREQYF.

The chain uses TRBV5-1 and TRBJ2-5; tentatively, D is TRBD1 (6 bases). The CDR3 length is 14 residues. V was shortened by 5 bases and J by 2 bases, with 13 bases between the two germline ends. From germline, CDR1 is SGHRS and CDR2 YFSETQ. CDR3 nucleotide sequence: TGCGCCAGCAGTTTCGGACAGATACAAGAGACCCAGTACTTC. Protein: CASSFGQIQETQYF.

This clonotype was detected only a few times. The rearrangement joins TRBV4-2 to TRBJ2-1, with a tentative D call TRBD1 (6 bases). This CDR3 comprises 16 residues. The ends were cut back, 1 base at V and 4 bases at J, with 14 bases in the middle. CDR1 is LGHNA and CDR2 is YNFKEQ in the germline V gene. The CDR3 spells CASSQGLAQGYNEQFF. Written as DNA, the CDR3 is TGTGCCAGCAGCCAAGGTTTAGCCCAGGGGTACAATGAGCAGTTCTTC.

The table lists this clonotype with a few counts. This chain joins TRBV28 and TRBJ2-5, with 7 bases identical to TRBD1. There are 15 residues in the CDR3. Trimming took 7 bases from V and 1 from J; bases not matched to a gene: 9. Germline V gene sequence: CDR1 MDHEN, CDR2 SYDVKM. DNA of the CDR3: TGTGCCAGCACCTGGGTGTGGGACAGCCAAGAGACCCAGTACTTC. It is translated as CASTWVWDSQETQYF.

This clonotype was observed a few times. The rearrangement joins TRBV28 to TRBJ2-5; no definite D call. Trimming shortened V by 3 bases and J by 4 bases, and 12 bases separated the two germline ends. The CDR3 is made up of 14 amino acids. Germline V gene sequence: CDR1 MDHEN, CDR2 SYDVKM. CDR3 nucleotides: TGTGCCAGCAGTTTCAATCCCTCCCCAGAGACCCAGTACTTC. Amino acids: CASSFNPSPETQYF.

The rearrangement links TRBV3-1 to TRBJ2-7, with D perhaps TRBD1 or TRBD2 (5 bases each). The germline V and J ends were trimmed by 1 base and 1 base, with 14 bases remaining between them. Germline lookup yields CDR1 LGHDT and CDR2 YNNKEL (reference sequence). The CDR3 covers 16 residues. CDR3 protein: CASSQASGTASYEQYF. CDR3 DNA sequence: TGTGCCAGCAGCCAAGCTTCCGGGACGGCTTCCTACGAGCAGTACTTC.

The V and J genes are TRBV4-1 and TRBJ2-1; 13 bases line up with TRBD2. Looked up from germline, CDR1 is MGHRA and CDR2 is YSYEKL. The CDR3 length is 16 residues. V shed 4 bases, J shed 12 bases, and the junction held 12 bases outside the gene matches. The CDR3 nucleotides read TGCGCCAGCAGCCCTGGGACTAGCGGGACAGGGTTCGGGCAGTTCTTC. Protein: CASSPGTSGTGFGQFF.